Sequencing of this T cell receptor beta chain was carried out in a study of shared clonotypes between healthy human individuals. Libraries were prepared by immunoSEQ multiplex PCR; TCRdb keeps only in-frame clonotypes and omits some of them. The profile covers around 980,000 clones, with around three quarters appearing a single time and 0.5% to 0.65% taken by the ten largest. This TCR came from a man aged 18 to 30 in good health. Some clones in this sample may be carry-over from other donors' samples. The sequencing sample was made of memory CD4+ T cells from PBMCs. The subset here: CD45RA-negative fraction.

CDR3 sequence (DNA): TGTGCCATCAGTCCCGACAGGGGGGGTCAGCCCCAGCATTTT. This codes for CAISPDRGGQPQHF. This rearrangement joins TRBV10-3 to TRBJ1-5; 9 bases are shared with TRBD1. Losses at the gene ends were 5 bases for V and 6 bases for J; bases not matched to a gene: 5. Germline V gene data show CDR1 as ENHRY and CDR2 as SYGVKD. The CDR3 loop spans 14 amino acids.